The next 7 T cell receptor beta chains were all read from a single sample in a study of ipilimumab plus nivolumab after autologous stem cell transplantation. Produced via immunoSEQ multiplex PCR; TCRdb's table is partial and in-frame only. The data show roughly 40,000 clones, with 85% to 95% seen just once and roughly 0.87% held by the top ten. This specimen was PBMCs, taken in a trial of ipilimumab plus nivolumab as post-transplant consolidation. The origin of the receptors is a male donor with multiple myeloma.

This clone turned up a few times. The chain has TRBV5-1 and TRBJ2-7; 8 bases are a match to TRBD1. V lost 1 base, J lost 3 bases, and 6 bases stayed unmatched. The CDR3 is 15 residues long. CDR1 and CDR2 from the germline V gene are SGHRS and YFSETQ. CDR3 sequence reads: CASSLTAGGGYEQYF. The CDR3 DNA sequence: TGCGCCAGCAGCTTGACGGCAGGGGGCGGCTACGAGCAGTACTTC. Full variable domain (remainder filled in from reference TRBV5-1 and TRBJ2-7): KAGVTQTPRYLIKTRGQQVTLSCSPISGHRSVSWYQQTPGQGLQFLFEYFSETQRNKGNFPGRFSGRQFSNSRSEMNVSTLELGDSALYLCASSLTAGGGYEQYFGPGTRLTVT.

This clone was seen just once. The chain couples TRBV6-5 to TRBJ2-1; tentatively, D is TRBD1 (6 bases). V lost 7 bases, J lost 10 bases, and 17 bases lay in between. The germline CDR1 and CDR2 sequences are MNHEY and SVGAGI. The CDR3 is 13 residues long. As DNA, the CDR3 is TGTGCCAGCACTCTCGAAGGGACACGGGAGCAGTTCTTC. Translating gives CASTLEGTREQFF.

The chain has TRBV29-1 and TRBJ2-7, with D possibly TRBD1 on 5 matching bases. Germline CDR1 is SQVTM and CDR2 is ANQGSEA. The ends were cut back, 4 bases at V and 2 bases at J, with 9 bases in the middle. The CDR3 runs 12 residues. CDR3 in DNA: TGCAGCGTTGTAGAGGACACCTACGAGCAGTACTTC. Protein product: CSVVEDTYEQYF.

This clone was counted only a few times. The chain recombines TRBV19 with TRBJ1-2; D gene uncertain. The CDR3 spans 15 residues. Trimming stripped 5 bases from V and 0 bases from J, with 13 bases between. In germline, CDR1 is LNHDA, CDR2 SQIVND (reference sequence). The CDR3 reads CASSPAPITNYGYTF. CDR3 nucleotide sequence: TGTGCCAGTAGTCCAGCCCCTATTACTAACTATGGCTACACCTTC.

The DNA of the CDR3 is TGTGCCAGCAGCCGCGGGTTCTACAATGAGCAGTTCTTC. This translates into CASSRGFYNEQFF. The chain combines TRBV14 with TRBJ2-1; the D gene is possibly TRBD2 (5 bases). The V and J ends lost 4 bases and 3 bases respectively, with 7 bases between them. The CDR3 is 13 amino acids. Germline V gene sequence: CDR1 SGHDN, CDR2 FVKESK.

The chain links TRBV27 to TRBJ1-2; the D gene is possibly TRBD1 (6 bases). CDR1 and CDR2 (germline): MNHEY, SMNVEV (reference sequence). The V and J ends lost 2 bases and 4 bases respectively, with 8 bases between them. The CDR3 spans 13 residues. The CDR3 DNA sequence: TGTGCCAGCAGTTTAATAGGGGGCTATGGCTACACCTTC. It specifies CASSLIGGYGYTF.

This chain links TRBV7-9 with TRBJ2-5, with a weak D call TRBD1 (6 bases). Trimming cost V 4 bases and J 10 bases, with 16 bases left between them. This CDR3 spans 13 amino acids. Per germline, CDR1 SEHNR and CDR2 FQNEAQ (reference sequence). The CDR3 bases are TGTGCCAGCAGCTCGAACCGACAGGCGGGCCAGTACTTC. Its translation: CASSSNRQAGQYF.